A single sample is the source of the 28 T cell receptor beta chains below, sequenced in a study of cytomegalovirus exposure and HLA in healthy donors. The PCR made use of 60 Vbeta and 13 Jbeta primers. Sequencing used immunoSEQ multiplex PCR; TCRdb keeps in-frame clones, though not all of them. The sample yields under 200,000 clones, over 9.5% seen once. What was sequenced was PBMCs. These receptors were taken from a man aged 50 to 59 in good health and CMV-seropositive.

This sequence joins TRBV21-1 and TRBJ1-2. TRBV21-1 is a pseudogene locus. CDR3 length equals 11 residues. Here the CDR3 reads CASSLRYGYTF. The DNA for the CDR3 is TGTGCCAGCAGCCTCCGTTATGGCTACACCTTC.

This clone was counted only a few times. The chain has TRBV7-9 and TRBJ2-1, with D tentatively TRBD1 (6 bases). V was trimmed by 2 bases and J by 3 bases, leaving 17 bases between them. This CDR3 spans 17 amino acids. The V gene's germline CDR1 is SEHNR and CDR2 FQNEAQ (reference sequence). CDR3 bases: TGTGCCAGCAGCTTAAATGGTACAGGGCGACTCTACAATGAGCAGTTCTTC. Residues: CASSLNGTGRLYNEQFF.

The CDR3 is CASRPGGNTEAFF. The CDR3 DNA reads as TGTGCCAGCAGGCCAGGGGGGAACACTGAAGCTTTCTTT. This chain joins TRBV28 and TRBJ1-1; TRBD1 agrees at 7 bases. CDR3 length: 13 residues. Germline V gene data show CDR1 as MDHEN and CDR2 as SYDVKM. V shed 6 bases, J shed 1 base, and the junction held 2 bases outside the gene matches.

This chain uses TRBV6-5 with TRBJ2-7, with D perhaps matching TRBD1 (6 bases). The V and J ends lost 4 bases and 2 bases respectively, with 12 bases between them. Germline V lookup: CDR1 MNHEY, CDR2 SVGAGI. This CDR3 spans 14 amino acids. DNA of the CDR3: TGTGCCAGCAGTTCCGGACAGTGGACCTACGAGCAGTACGTC. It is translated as CASSSGQWTYEQYV.

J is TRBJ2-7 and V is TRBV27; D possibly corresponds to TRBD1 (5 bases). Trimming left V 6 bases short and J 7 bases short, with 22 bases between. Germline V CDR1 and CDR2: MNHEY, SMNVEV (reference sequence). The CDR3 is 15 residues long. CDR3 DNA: TGTGCCAGCAGACCCGCAGGGCCCTCGTTGTGGGAGCAGTACTTC. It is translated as CASRPAGPSLWEQYF.

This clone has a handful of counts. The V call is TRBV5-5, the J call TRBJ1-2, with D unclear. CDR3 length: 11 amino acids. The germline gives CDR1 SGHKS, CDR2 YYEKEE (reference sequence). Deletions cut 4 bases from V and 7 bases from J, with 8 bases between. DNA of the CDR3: TGTGCCAGCAGCGCCTCGGTTGGCTACACCTTC. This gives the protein CASSASVGYTF.

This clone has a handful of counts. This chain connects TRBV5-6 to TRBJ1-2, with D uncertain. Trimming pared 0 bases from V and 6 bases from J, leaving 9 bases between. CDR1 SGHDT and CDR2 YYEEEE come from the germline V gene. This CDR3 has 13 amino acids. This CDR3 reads CASSLGGKNGYTF. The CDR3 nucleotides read TGTGCCAGCAGCTTGGGAGGGAAGAATGGCTACACCTTC.

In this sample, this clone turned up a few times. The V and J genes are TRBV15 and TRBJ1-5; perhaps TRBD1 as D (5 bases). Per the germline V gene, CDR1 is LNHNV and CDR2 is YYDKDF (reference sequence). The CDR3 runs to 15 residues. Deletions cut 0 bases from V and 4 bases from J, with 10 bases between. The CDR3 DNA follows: TGTGCCACCAGCAGAGACCCCGGGGGGAATCAGCCCCAGCATTTT. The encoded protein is CATSRDPGGNQPQHF.

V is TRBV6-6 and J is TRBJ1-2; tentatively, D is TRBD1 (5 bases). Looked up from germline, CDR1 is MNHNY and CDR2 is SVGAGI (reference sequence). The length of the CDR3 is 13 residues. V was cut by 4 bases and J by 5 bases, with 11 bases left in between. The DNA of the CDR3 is TGTGCCAGCAGTTCGTCCAGGGAATATGGCTACACCTTC. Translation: CASSSSREYGYTF.

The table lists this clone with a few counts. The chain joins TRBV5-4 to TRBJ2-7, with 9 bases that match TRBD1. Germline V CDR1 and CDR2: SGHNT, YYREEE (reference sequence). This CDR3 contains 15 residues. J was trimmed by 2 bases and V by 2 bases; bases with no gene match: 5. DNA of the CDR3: TGTGCCAGCAGCTTACAGGGGGCCTCCACCTACGAGCAGTACGTC. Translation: CASSLQGASTYEQYV.

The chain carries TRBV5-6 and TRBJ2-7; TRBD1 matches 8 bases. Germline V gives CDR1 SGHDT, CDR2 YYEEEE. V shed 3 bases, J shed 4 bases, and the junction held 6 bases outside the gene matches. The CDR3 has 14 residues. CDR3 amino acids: CASSSRQGFYEQYV. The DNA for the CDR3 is TGTGCCAGCAGCTCACGACAGGGGTTTTACGAGCAGTACGTC.

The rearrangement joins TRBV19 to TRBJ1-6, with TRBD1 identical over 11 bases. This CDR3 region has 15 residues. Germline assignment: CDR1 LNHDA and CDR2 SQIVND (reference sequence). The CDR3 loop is CAVGPDRGLDSPLHF. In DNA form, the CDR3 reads TGTGCGGTCGGTCCGGACAGGGGGCTTGATTCACCCCTCCACTTT.

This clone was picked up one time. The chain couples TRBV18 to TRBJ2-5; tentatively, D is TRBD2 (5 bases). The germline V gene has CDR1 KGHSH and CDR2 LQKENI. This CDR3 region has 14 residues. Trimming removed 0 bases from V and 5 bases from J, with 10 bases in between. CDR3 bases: TGTGCCAGCTCACCACCAGGACGGGGTGAGACCCAGTACTTC. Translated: CASSPPGRGETQYF.

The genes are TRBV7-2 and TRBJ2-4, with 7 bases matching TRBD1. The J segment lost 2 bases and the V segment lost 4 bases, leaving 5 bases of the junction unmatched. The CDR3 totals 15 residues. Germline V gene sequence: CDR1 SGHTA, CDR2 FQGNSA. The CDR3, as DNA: TGTGCCAGCAGCTCACAGACAGGGCCCAAAAACATTCAGTACTTC. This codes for CASSSQTGPKNIQYF. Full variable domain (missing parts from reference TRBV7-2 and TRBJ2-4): GAGVSQSPSNKVTEKGKDVELRCDPISGHTALYWYRQSLGQGLEFLIYFQGNSAPDKSGLPSDRFSAERTGGSVSTLTIQRTQQEDSAVYLCASSSQTGPKNIQYFGAGTRLSVL.

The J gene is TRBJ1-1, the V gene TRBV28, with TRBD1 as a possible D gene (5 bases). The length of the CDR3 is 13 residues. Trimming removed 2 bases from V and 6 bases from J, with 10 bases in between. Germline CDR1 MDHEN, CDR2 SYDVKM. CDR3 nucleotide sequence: TGTGCCAGCAGTTTAGACAGCCCTCCTGAAGCTTTCTTT. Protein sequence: CASSLDSPPEAFF.

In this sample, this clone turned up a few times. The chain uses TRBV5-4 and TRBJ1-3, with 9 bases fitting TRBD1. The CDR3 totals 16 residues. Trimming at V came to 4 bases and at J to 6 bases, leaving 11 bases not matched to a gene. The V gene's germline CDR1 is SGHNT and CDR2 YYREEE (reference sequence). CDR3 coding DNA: TGTGCCAGCAGCCGGAGGCGAGGACAGGGGCCAAACACCATATATTTT. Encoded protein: CASSRRRGQGPNTIYF.

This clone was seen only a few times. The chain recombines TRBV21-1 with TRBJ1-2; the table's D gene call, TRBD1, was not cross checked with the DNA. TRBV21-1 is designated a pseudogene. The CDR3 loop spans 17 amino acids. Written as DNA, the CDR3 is TGTGCCAGCAGTCCCCCAGAGAGACAGGCCGTTTGGTATGGCTACACCTTC. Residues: CASSPPERQAVWYGYTF.

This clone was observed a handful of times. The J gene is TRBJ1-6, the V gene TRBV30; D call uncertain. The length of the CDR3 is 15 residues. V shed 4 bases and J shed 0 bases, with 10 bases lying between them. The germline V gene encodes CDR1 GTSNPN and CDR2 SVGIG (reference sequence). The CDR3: CAWKSSSSYNSPLHF. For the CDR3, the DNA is TGTGCCTGGAAATCAAGTAGCTCCTATAATTCACCCCTCCACTTT.

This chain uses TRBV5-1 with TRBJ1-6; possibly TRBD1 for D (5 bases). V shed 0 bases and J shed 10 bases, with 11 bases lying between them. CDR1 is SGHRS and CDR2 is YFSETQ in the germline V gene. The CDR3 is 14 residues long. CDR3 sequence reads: CASSLELTDSPLHF. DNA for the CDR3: TGCGCCAGCAGCTTGGAACTGACAGACTCACCCCTCCACTTT.

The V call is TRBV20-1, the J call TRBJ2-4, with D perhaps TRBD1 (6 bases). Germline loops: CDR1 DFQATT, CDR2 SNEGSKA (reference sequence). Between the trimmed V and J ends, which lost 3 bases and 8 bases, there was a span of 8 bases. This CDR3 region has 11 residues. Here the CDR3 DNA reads TGCAGTGCTAGTCCAGGGGACATTCAGTACTTC. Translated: CSASPGDIQYF.

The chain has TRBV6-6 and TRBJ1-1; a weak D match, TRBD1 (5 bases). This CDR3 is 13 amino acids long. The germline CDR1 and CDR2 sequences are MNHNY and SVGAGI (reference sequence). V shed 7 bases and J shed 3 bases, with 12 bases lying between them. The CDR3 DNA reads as TGTGCCAGCACCCGGGGGGGGGACACTGAAGCTTTCTTT. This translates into CASTRGGDTEAFF.

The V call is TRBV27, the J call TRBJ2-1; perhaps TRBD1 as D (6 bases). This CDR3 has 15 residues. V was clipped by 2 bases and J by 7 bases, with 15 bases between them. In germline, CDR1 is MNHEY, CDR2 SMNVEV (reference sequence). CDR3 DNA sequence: TGTGCCAGCAGTTTACTGGGGGCCATCAGTAATGAGCAGTTCTTC. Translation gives CASSLLGAISNEQFF.

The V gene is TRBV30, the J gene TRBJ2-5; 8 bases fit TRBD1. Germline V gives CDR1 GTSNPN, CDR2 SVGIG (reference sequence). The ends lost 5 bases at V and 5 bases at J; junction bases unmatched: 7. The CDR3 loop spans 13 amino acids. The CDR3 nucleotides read TGTGCCTGGGGACAGGGAGGCTTGGAGACCCAGTACTTC. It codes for CAWGQGGLETQYF.

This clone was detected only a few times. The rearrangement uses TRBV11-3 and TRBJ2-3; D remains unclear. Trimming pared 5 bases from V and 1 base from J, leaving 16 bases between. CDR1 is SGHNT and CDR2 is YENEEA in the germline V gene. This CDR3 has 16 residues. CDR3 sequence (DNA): TGTGCCAGCAGCCACCGACAAGGATTGGGCACAGATACGCAGTATTTT. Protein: CASSHRQGLGTDTQYF.

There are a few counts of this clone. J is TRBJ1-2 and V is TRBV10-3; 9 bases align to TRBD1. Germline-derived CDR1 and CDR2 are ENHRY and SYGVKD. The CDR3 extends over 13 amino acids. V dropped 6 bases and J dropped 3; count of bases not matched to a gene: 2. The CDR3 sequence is CAIRGDRDYGYTF. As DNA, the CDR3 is TGTGCCATCAGAGGGGACAGGGACTATGGCTACACCTTC.

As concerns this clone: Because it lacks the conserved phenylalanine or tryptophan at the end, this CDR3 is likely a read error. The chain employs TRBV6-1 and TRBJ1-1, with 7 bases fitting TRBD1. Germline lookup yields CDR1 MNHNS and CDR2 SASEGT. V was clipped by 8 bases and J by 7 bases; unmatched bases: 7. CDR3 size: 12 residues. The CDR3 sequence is CASRDSWSEAFV. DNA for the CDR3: TGTGCCAGCCGGGACAGTTGGAGTGAAGCTTTCGTT.

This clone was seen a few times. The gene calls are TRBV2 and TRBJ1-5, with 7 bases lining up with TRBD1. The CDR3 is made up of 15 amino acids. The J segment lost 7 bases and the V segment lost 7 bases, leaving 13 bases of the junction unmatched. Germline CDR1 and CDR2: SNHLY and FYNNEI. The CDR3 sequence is CASTDLQGNRQPQHF. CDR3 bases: TGTGCCAGCACCGACCTACAGGGGAATCGACAGCCCCAGCATTTT.

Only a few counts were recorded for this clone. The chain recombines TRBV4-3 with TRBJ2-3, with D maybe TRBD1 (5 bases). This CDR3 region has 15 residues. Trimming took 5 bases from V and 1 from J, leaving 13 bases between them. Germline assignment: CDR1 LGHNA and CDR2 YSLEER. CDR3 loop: CASSEQVLGTDTQYF. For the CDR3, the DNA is TGCGCCAGCAGCGAACAGGTACTCGGCACAGATACGCAGTATTTT.